The clone carrying this T cell receptor beta chain was found a few times. Then a second PCR, running about 6 to 11 cycles, was carried out with a sample-barcoded 5' primer and a J-beta primer mix. In TCRdb, the 5' RACE reads were re-called with MiXCR into one record per CDR3 protein. The profile shows 1.5 million to 2 million distinct CDR3 sequences, 25% to 30% of them singletons. The CDR3 extends over 13 amino acids. V gave up 4 bases and J gave up 3 bases, with 10 bases separating them. CDR1 is WSHSY, CDR2 SAAADI, per germline. These data come from a study of blood T cells in healthy people across ages.

The TCR comes from a young woman in good health. Material for sequencing was blood. V usage is TRBV10-2 and J usage is TRBJ2-7; no definite D call. The DNA for the CDR3 is TGCGCCAGCAGTGCCTACAGAATCTACGAGCAGTACTTC. Translating it yields CASSAYRIYEQYF.